The T cell receptor beta chain described here comes from a study of CD8+ T cells in alopecia areata. Whole-study context: After 6 to 18 months of tofacitinib, follow-up continued 6 months off drug. Findings and limits, study-wide: Expanded CD8+ clones among the top 100, and scalp clonality, were significantly decreased by tofacitinib.

The CDR3 has 14 residues. V lost 1 base and J lost 7; bases outside the gene matches: 4. Germline V lookup: CDR1 SGHRS, CDR2 YFSETQ. As to treatment: oral pan-JAK inhibitor, 5-10 mg twice daily. For this clone: Antigen specificity is unknown.

Extraction of RNA preceded its reverse transcription into cDNA, which served as the sequencing template. TCRdb's table, derived via immunoSEQ multiplex PCR, lists solely in-frame clones and lacks some. The sample shows fewer than 250,000 clones, roughly three fifths of them seen only once. The origin of this receptor is a human donor with alopecia areata. The chain combines TRBV5-1 with TRBJ1-4; 7 bases are shared with TRBD1. Sample: CD4+ T cells sorted from blood, taken between weeks 49 and 50, from a patient treated with tofacitinib. This CDR3 reads CASSLRQGGEKLFF. DNA of the CDR3: TGCGCCAGCAGCTTGAGACAGGGCGGTGAAAAACTGTTTTTT.